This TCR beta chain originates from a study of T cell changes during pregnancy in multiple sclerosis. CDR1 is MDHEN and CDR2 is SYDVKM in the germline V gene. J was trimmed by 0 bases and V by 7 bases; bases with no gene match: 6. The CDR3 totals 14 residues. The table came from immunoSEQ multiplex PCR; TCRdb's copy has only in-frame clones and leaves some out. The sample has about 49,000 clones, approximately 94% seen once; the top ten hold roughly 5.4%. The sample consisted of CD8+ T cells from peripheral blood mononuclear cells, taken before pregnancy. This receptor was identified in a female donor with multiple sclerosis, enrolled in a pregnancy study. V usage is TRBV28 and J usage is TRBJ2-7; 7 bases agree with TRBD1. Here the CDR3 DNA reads TGTGCCAGCAAGGCCGGGACAGTCTCCTACGAGCAGTACTTC. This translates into CASKAGTVSYEQYF.